The rows below give T cell receptor beta chains drawn from one sample of a study of PD-1 blockade in classical Hodgkin lymphoma. Repertoires were generated with immunoSEQ multiplex PCR, while TCRdb's copy carries only in-frame clones and drops some. The table has around 26,000 clones, around 90% seen once. The sequencing input was CD4+ T cells from blood. These receptors were obtained from a human donor with classical Hodgkin lymphoma. The CDR3 runs from the conserved cysteine through the conserved F or W.

>TRBJ1-5|15|TRBV6-1
CASNNRANPNQPQHF
>TRBJ1-1|13|TRBV11-2
CASSFNTNTEAFF
>TRBJ2-1|15|TRBV7-9
CASVQGRGSYNEQFF
>TRBJ2-3|12|TRBV11-2
CASSHRQTKQYF
>TRBJ1-4|16|TRBV6-6
CASSYGPGQGGEKLFF
>-|14|TRBV18
CASSGGPTSYEQYF
>TRBJ1-3|15|TRBV5-8
CASSLLGQGWDTIYF
>TRBJ1-5|15|TRBV6-5
CASSYSTQFNQPQHF
>TRBJ1-1|15|TRBV5-5
CASSPVAVENTEAFF
>TRBJ1-1|14|TRBV5-1
CASSPRTGNTEAFF
>TRBJ1-2|14|TRBV19
CASRQVGQVYGYTF
>TRBJ1-1|15|TRBV28
CASSSAGHPNTEAFF
>TRBJ2-7|13|TRBV28
CASSLRRAWEQYF
>TRBJ1-3|15|TRBV19
CASSIGQIPGNTIYF
>TRBJ2-5|14|TRBV7-2
CASSSPPLRETQYF
>TRBJ2-3|19|TRBV19
CASSMSGLAGGAPTDTQYF
>TRBJ2-3|17|TRBV9
CASSVGTSGGVTDTQYF
>TRBJ2-2|15|TRBV19
CASSILGQYTGELFF
>TRBJ2-3|15|TRBV18
CASSPASGGPHTQYF
>TRBJ1-1|13|TRBV5-8
CASSSRAGREAFF